Presented here are 6 T cell receptor beta chains from one specimen sequenced in a study of blood T cells in healthy people across ages. PCR was performed a second time for roughly 7 to 11 cycles using a sample-barcoded 5' primer and a J-beta primer mix. Each CDR3 protein gets one entry after TCRdb re-called the 5' RACE reads with MiXCR. The sample records approximately 1,100,000 distinct CDR3 sequences, roughly 45% being singletons. Sequencing input: blood. The receptors stem from an older woman in good health.

The rearrangement uses TRBV6-5 and TRBJ2-7, with unresolved D. Germline-derived CDR1 and CDR2 are MNHEY and SVGAGI. Trimming took 5 bases from V and 5 from J, leaving 16 bases between them. This CDR3 is built from 14 residues. The CDR3 loop is CASSPDGLRNEQYF. The CDR3 DNA reads as TGTGCCAGCAGTCCCGACGGTCTGCGGAACGAGCAGTACTTC.

The chain carries TRBV15 and TRBJ1-2; D gene ambiguous. The CDR3 has 15 residues. Trimming cost V 8 bases and J 5 bases, with 21 bases left between them. CDR1 LNHNV and CDR2 YYDKDF come from the germline V gene (reference sequence). The CDR3 loop reads CATHAMESRMYGYTF. The CDR3 nucleotides read TGTGCCACCCACGCGATGGAATCGAGAATGTATGGCTACACCTTC.

The gene calls are TRBV29-1 and TRBJ2-1; D possibly corresponds to TRBD2 (7 bases). Germline CDR1 and CDR2: SQVTM and ANQGSEA. The CDR3 length is 12 residues. V lost 7 bases, J lost 5 bases, and 12 bases lay in between. The CDR3 reads CSAEGGDNEQFF. CDR3 bases: TGCAGCGCCGAGGGGGGGGACAATGAGCAGTTCTTC.

Of note for this clonotype: One base away lies a much larger clone, so this may be a sequencing read error. The chain uses TRBV5-1 and TRBJ2-1; unclear D gene. Germline loops: CDR1 SGHRS, CDR2 YFSETQ. The V end was cut by 5 bases, the J end by 0 bases, with 9 bases between. CDR3 size: 14 residues. CDR3 coding DNA: TGCGCCAGCAGGGATGAGGACTCCTACAATGAGCAGTTCTTC. Protein product: CASRDEDSYNEQFF.

The CDR3 nucleotides read TGTGCCAGCAGCTCCGGGACAGGGTTTTCGGAGACCCAGTACTTC. It codes for CASSSGTGFSETQYF. The chain links TRBV7-9 to TRBJ2-5, with 9 bases that match TRBD1. J lost 5 bases, V lost 4 bases, and 8 bases had no gene match. CDR3 length: 15 residues. CDR1 and CDR2 (germline): SEHNR, FQNEAQ (reference sequence).

The rearrangement joins TRBV18 to TRBJ2-4; TRBD1 or TRBD2 may be the D gene (5 bases each). This CDR3 comprises 11 residues. Trimming removed 2 bases from V and 9 bases from J, with 5 bases in between. Germline loops: CDR1 KGHSH, CDR2 LQKENI. The CDR3, as DNA: TGTGCCAGCTCACCAGGGACCATTCAGTACTTC. Translating it yields CASSPGTIQYF.